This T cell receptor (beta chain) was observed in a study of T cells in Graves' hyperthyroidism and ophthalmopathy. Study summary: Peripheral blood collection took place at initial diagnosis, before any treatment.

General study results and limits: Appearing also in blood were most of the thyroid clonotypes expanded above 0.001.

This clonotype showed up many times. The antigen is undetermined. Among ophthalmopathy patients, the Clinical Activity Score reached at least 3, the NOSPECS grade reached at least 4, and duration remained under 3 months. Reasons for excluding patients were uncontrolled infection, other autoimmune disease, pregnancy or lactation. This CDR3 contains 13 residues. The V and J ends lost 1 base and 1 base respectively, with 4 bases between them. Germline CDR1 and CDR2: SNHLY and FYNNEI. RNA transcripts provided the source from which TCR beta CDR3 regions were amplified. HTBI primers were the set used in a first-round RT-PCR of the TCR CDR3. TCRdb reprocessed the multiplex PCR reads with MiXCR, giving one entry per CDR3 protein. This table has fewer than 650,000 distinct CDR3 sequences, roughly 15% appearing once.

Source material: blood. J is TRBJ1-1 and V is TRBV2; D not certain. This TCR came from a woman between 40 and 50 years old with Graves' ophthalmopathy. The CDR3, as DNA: TGTGCCAGCAGTGAAGAGGGGAACACTGAAGCTTTCTTT. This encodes CASSEEGNTEAFF.